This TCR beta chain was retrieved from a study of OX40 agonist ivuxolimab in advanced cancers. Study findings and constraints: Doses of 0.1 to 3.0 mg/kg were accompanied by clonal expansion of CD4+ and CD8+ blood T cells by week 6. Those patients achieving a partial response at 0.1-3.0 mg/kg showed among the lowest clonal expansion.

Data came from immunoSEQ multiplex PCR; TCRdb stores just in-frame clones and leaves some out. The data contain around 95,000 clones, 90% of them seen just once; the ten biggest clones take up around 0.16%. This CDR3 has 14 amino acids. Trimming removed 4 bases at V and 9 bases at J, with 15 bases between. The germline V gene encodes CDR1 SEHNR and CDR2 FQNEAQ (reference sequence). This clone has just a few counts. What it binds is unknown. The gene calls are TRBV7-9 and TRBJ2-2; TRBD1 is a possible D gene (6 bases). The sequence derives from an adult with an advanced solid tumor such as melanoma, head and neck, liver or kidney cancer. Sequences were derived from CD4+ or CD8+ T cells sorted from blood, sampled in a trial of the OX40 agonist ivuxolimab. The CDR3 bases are TGTGCCAGCAGCTACCCAGGGGAGAACCGGGAGCTGTTTTTT. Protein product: CASSYPGENRELFF.